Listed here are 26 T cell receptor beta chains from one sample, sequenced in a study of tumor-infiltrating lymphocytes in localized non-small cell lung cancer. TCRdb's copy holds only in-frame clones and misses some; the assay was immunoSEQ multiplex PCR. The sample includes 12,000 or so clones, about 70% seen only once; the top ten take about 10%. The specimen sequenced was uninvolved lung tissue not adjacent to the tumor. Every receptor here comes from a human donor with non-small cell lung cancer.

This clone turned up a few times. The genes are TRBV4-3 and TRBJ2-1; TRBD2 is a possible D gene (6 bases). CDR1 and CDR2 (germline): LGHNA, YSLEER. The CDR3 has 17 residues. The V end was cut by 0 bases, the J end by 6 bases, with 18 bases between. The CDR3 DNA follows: TGCGCCAGCAGCCAAGATAATTCGCGGGGTCTGGGCAATGAGCAGTTCTTC. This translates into CASSQDNSRGLGNEQFF.

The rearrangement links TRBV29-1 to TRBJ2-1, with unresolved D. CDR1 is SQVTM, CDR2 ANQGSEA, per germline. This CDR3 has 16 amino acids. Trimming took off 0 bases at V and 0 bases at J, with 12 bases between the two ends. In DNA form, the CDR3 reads TGCAGCGTTGAAGAGCTGCGACTGAGCTCCTACAATGAGCAGTTCTTC. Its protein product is CSVEELRLSSYNEQFF.

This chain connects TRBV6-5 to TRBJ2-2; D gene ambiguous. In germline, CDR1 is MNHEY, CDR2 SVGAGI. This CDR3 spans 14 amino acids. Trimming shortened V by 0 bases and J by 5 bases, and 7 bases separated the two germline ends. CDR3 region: CASSYSSPTGELFF. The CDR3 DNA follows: TGTGCCAGCAGTTACTCGAGCCCGACCGGGGAGCTGTTTTTT.

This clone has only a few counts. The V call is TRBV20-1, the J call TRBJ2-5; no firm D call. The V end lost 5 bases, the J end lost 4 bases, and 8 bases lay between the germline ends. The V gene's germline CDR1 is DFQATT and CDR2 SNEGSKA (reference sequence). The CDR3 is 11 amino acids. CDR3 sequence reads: CSALQRETQYF. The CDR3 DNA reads TGCAGTGCTTTGCAGAGAGAGACCCAGTACTTC.

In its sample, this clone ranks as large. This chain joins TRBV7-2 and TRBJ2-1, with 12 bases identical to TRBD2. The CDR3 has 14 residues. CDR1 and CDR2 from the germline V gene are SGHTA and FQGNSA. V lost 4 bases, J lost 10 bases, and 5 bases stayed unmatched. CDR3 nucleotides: TGTGCCAGCAGCTCAGCACTAGCGGGGGGCGAGCAGTTCTTC. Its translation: CASSSALAGGEQFF.

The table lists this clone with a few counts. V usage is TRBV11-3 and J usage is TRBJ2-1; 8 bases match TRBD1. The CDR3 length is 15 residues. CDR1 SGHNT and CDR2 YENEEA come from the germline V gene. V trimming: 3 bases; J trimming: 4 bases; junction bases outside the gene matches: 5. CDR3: CASSLAGGRYNEQFF. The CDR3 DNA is TGTGCCAGCAGCTTGGCAGGGGGCCGGTACAATGAGCAGTTCTTC.

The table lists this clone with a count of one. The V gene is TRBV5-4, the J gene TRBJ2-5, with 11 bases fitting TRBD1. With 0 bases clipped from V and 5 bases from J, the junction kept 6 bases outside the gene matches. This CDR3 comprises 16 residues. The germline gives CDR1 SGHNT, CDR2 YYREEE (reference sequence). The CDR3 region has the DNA TGTGCCAGCAGCTTGGGGCCCGGGACAGGGGGGGAGACCCAGTACTTC. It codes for CASSLGPGTGGETQYF.

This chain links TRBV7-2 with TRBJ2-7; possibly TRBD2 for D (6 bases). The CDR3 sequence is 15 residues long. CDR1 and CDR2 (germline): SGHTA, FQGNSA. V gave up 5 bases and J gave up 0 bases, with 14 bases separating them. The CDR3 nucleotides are TGTGCCAGCAGCAACTGGGGGGTAAGCTCCTACGAGCAGTACTTC. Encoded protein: CASSNWGVSSYEQYF. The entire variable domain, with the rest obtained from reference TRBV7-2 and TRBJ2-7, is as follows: GAGVSQSPSNKVTEKGKDVELRCDPISGHTALYWYRQSLGQGLEFLIYFQGNSAPDKSGLPSDRFSAERTGGSVSTLTIQRTQQEDSAVYLCASSNWGVSSYEQYFGPGTRLTVT.

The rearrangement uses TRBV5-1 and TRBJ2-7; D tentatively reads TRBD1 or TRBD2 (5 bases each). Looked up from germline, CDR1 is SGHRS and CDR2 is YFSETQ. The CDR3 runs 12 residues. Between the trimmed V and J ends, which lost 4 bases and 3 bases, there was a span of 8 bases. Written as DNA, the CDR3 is TGCGCCAGCAGCACGGGGCTCTACGAGCAGTACTTC. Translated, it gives CASSTGLYEQYF.

The CDR3 here is CASSLGHGNQPQHF. CDR3 sequence (DNA): TGTGCCAGCAGTCTCGGACACGGCAATCAGCCCCAGCATTTT. This rearrangement joins TRBV28 to TRBJ1-5, with D perhaps matching TRBD1 (5 bases). CDR1 MDHEN and CDR2 SYDVKM come from the germline V gene. This CDR3 has 14 amino acids. The germline V and J ends were trimmed by 5 bases and 2 bases, with 10 bases remaining between them.

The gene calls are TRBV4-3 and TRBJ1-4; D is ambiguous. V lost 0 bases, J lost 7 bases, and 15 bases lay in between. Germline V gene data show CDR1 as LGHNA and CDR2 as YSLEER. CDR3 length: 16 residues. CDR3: CASSQDSLGIGEKLFF. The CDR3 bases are TGCGCCAGCAGCCAAGATTCTCTCGGGATTGGTGAAAAACTGTTTTTT.

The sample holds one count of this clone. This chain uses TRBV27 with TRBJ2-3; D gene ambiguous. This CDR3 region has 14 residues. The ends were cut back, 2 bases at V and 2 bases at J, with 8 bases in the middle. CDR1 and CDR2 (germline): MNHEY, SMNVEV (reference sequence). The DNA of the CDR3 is TGTGCCAGCAGTTTACTCCCGAACACAGATACGCAGTATTTT. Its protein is CASSLLPNTDTQYF.

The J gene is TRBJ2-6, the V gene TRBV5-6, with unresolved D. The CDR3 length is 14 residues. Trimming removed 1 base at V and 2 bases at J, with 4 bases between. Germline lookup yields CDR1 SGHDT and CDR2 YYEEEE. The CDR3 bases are TGTGCCAGCAGCTTGTTTGCTGGGGCCAACGTCCTGACTTTC. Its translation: CASSLFAGANVLTF.

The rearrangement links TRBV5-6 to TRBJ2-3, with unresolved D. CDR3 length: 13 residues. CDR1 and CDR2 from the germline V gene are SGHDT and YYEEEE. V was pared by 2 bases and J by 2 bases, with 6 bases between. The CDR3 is CASSLGPTDTQYF. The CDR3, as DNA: TGTGCCAGCAGCTTAGGACCCACAGATACGCAGTATTTT. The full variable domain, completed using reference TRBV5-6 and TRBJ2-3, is DAGVTQSPTHLIKTRGQQVTLRCSPKSGHDTVSWYQQALGQGPQFIFQYYEEEERQRGNFPDRFSGHQFPNYSSELNVNALLLGDSALYLCASSLGPTDTQYFGPGTRLTVL.

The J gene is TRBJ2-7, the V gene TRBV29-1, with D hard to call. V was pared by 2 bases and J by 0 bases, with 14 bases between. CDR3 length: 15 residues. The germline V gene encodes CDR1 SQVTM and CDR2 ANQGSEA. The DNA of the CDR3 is TGCAGCGTTGAAAAGTGGGAACCTAGCTCCTACGAGCAGTACTTC. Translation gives CSVEKWEPSSYEQYF.

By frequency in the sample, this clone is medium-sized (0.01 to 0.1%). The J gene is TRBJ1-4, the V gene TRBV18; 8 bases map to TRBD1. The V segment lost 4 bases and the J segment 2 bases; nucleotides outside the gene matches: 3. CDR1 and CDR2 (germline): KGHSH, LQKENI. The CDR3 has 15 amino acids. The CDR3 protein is CASSRQGSTNEKLFF. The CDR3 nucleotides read TGTGCCAGCTCACGACAGGGGTCTACTAATGAAAAACTGTTTTTT.

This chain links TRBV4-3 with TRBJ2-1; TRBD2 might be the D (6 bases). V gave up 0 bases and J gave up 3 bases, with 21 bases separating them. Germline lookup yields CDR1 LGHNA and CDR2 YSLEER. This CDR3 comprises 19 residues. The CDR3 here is CASSQDFGLASTFYNEQFF. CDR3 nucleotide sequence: TGCGCCAGCAGCCAAGATTTTGGGCTAGCGTCAACTTTCTACAATGAGCAGTTCTTC.

This CDR3 is CASSLSTGSSYEQYF. CDR3 in DNA: TGTGCCAGCAGCCTTTCCACGGGGAGCTCCTACGAGCAGTACTTC. The chain links TRBV6-6 to TRBJ2-7; perhaps TRBD2 as D (5 bases). V was shortened by 6 bases and J by 0 bases, with 15 bases between the two germline ends. Germline CDR1 and CDR2: MNHNY and SVGAGI (reference sequence). CDR3 size: 15 residues.

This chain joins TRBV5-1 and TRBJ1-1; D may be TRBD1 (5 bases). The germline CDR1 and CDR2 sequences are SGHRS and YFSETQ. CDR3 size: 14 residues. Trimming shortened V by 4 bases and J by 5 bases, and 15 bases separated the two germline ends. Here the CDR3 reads CASSPWGVGTEAFF. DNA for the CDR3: TGCGCCAGCAGCCCCTGGGGGGTAGGGACTGAAGCTTTCTTT. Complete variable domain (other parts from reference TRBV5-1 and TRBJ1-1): KAGVTQTPRYLIKTRGQQVTLSCSPISGHRSVSWYQQTPGQGLQFLFEYFSETQRNKGNFPGRFSGRQFSNSRSEMNVSTLELGDSALYLCASSPWGVGTEAFFGQGTRLTVV.

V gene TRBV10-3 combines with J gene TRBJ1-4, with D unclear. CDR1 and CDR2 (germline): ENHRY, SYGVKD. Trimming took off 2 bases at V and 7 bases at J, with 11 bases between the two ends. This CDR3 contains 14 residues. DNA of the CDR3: TGTGCCATCAGTGAGGGAACGTTGGTTGAAAAACTGTTTTTT. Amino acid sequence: CAISEGTLVEKLFF.

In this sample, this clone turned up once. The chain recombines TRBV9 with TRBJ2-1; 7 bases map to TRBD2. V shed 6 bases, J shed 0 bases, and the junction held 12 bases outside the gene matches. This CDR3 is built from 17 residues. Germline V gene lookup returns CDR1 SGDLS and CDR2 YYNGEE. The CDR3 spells CASNRDGRPSSYNEQFF. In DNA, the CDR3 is TGTGCCAGCAATCGAGACGGGAGGCCCAGCTCCTACAATGAGCAGTTCTTC.

The DNA for the CDR3 is TGTGCCAGCAGCGTAGATGCGAGGGTAGCGGGAGGTGGTGAGCAGTTCTTC. It yields the protein CASSVDARVAGGGEQFF. The chain uses TRBV9 and TRBJ2-1, with 10 bases aligning to TRBD2. The CDR3 has 17 amino acids. After removal of 0 bases from V and 9 bases from J, the junction contained 12 bases not matched to a gene. Germline CDR1 is SGDLS and CDR2 is YYNGEE.

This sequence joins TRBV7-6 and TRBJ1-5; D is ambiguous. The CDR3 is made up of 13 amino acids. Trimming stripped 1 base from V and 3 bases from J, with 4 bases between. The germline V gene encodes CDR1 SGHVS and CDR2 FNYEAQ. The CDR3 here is CASSLDSNQPQHF. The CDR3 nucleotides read TGTGCCAGCAGCTTAGATTCCAATCAGCCCCAGCATTTT.

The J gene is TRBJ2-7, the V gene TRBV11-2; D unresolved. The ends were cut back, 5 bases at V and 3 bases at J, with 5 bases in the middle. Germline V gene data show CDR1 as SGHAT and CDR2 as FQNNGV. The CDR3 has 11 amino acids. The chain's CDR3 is CASSVLYEQYF. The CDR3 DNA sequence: TGTGCCAGCAGCGTACTCTACGAGCAGTACTTC.

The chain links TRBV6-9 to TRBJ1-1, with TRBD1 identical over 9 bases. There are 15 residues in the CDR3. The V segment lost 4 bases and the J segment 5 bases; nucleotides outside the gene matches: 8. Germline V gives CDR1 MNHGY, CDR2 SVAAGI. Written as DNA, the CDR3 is TGTGCCAGCAGTTCCCGGGACAGGGCCGGGACTGAAGCTTTCTTT. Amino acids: CASSSRDRAGTEAFF.

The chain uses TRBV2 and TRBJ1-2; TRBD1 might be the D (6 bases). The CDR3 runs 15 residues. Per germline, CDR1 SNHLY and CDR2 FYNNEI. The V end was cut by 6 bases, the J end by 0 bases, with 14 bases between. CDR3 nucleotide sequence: TGTGCCAGCAGGGGGGCCAGGAGAGCTAACTATGGCTACACCTTC. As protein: CASRGARRANYGYTF.